This T cell receptor beta chain was documented in a study of cytomegalovirus exposure and HLA in healthy donors. This CDR3 comprises 14 residues. Germline values: CDR1 SGHTA, CDR2 FQGNSA. V was pared by 0 bases and J by 2 bases, with 8 bases between. Remarks on this clone: No antigen is known for it.

PCR used 60 Vbeta primers and 13 Jbeta primers. Assay used: immunoSEQ multiplex PCR; TCRdb lists only in-frame clones, some missing. The table has around 190,000 clones, about four fifths seen once. Study conclusions and caveats: Reported findings show TCR beta sequences accurately forecast HLA-A and HLA-B alleles in most subjects. One variant, a missense change in DCLRE1C, was linked in a later analysis to TCR beta V- and J-gene trimming. Because they were indistinguishable, some V segments, including TRBV6-2 and TRBV6-3, were excluded.

The chain has TRBV7-2 and TRBJ2-7; perhaps TRBD1 as D (6 bases). The sample comprised PBMCs. This TCR came from a woman aged 50 to 60 in good health and CMV-seronegative. This chain's CDR3 is CASSLARTAYEQYF. Written as DNA, the CDR3 is TGTGCCAGCAGCTTAGCGAGGACAGCCTACGAGCAGTACTTC.